This TCR beta chain was recovered during a study of T cells in localized non-small cell lung cancer. General study points: Heterogeneity cannot be ruled out, as sequencing used one tumor region only. In the blood, greater T cell density corresponded to longer overall survival. Adjacent lung had a median about 60 of the 100 largest tumor clones.

About this clone itself: The antigen remains undetermined.

Looked up from germline, CDR1 is SGHRS and CDR2 is YFSETQ. The V and J ends lost 6 bases and 2 bases, in that order; junction bases with no gene match: 3. CDR3 size: 15 residues. The assay was immunoSEQ multiplex PCR, and TCRdb's table has in-frame clones only and misses some. The table includes tens of thousands of clones, 90% to 95% detected once. The sequenced sample was peripheral blood, obtained before any cancer treatment. The chain combines TRBV5-1 with TRBJ2-6; 9 positions match TRBD1. The sequence came from a woman aged 35 to 69 with stage I lung adenocarcinoma. The CDR3 bases are TGCGCCAGCAAAGGGGACAGGGCTGGGGCCAACGTCCTGACTTTC. Translated: CASKGDRAGANVLTF.